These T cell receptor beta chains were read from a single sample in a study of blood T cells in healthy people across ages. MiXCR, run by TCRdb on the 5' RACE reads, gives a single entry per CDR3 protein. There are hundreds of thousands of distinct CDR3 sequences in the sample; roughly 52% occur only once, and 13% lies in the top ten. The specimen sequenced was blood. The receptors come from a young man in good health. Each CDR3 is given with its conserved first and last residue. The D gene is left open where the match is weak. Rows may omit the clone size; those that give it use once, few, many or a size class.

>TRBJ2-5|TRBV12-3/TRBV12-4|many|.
TGTGCCAGCAGTTTTCCGGAGTACCAACAAGAGACCCAGTACTTC
CASSFPEYQQETQYF
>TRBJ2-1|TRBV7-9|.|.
TGTGCCAGCAGGTACCGACGGGGCTCCTACAATGAGCAGTTCTTC
CASRYRRGSYNEQFF
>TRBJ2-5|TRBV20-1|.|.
TGCAGTGCTATCCAAGGGAGGGAGACCCAGTACTTC
CSAIQGRETQYF
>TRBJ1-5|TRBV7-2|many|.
TGTGCCAGCAGCGAGCGCCGGGAACAGCCCCAGCATTTT
CASSERREQPQHF
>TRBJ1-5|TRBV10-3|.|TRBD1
TGTGCCATCAGTGAGGAGGGGGCGGGCAATCAGCCCCAGCATTTT
CAISEEGAGNQPQHF
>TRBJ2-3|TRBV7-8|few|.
TGTGCCAGCAGGTCAAACTGGGAAGATACGCAGTATTTT
CASRSNWEDTQYF
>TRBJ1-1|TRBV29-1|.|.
TGCAGCGTTGAGGTCCTTGGGGCTGAAGCTTTCTTT
CSVEVLGAEAFF
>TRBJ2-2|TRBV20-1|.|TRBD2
TGCAGTGCTCCCACTAGCGGCACCGGGGAGCTGTTTTTT
CSAPTSGTGELFF
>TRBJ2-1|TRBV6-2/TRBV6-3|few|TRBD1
TGTGCCAGCAGTCGACAGGGGACTTCCTACAATGAGCAGTTCTTC
CASSRQGTSYNEQFF
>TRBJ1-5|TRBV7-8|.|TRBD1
TGTGCCAGCAGCTCGTCCGGGACAGGGGAAGCGAGCAATCAGCCCCAGCATTTT
CASSSSGTGEASNQPQHF
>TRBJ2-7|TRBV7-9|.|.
TGTGCCAGCAGCCTCTGGTCGGGCTACGAGCAGTACTTC
CASSLWSGYEQYF
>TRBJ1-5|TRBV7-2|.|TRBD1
TGTGCCAGCAGCTTAGCCGGACAGGGCGGCCAGCCCCAGCATTTT
CASSLAGQGGQPQHF
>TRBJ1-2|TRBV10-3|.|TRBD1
TGTGCCATCAGACGCGCGACAGGGGAGGAGTATGGCTACACCTTC
CAIRRATGEEYGYTF
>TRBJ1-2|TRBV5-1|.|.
TGCGCCAGCAGCTCCAGCCGTTCTGAGTATGGCTACACCTTC
CASSSSRSEYGYTF
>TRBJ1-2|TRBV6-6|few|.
TGTGCCAGCAGTTACTCAGACGGGGATGGCTACACCTTC
CASSYSDGDGYTF
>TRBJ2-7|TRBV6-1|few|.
TGTGCCAGCAGTGAAGCGTCCGACAGGACCTACGAGCAGTACTTC
CASSEASDRTYEQYF
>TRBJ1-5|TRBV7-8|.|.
TGTGCCAGCAGCATGAGAGCCCTTGGGGCAGGGGAAGACCAGCCCCAGCATTTT
CASSMRALGAGEDQPQHF
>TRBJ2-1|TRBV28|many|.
TGTGCCAGCACCCGGGGGCAGGGGTACAATGAGCAGTTCTTC
CASTRGQGYNEQFF
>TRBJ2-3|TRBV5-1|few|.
TGCGCCAGCAGCTTACGAGCGGACACAGATACGCAGTATTTT
CASSLRADTDTQYF
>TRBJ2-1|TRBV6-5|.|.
TGTGCCAGCATCCCTAGGGGGAAAAGCTCCTACAATGAGCAGTTCTTC
CASIPRGKSSYNEQFF
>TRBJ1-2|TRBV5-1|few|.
TGCGCCAGCAGCTTGCTTACGGACAGCCCGTATGGCTACACCTTC
CASSLLTDSPYGYTF
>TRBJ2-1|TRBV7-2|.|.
TGTGCCAGCAGCCGGGACGTCCGAGGAAATAATGAGCAGTTCTTC
CASSRDVRGNNEQFF
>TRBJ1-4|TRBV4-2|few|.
TGTGCCAGCAGCCAAGATGAGGGAGGGGCTGAAAAACTGTTTTTT
CASSQDEGGAEKLFF
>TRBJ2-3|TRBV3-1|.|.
TGTGCCAGCAGGCCCGGGCCCCGGACACAAGAAGATACGCAGTATTTT
CASRPGPRTQEDTQYF
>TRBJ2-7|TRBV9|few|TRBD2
TGTGCCAGCAGCGTAGACTCTAGCGGGACCTACGAGCAGTACTTC
CASSVDSSGTYEQYF
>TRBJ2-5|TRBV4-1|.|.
TGCGCCAGCAGCCAACTTGGGGCCTCGTCAACCGAGACCCAGTACTTC
CASSQLGASSTETQYF
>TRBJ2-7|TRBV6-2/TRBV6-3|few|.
TGTGCCAGCAGTTATTCCTGGCAGGAGCAGTACTTC
CASSYSWQEQYF
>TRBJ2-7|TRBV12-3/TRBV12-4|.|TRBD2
TGTGCCAGCAGTTCAGGACTAGTTTCCCACGAGCAGTACTTC
CASSSGLVSHEQYF
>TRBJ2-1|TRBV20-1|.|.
TGCAGTGCTATTACATACGTCAACTACGAGCAGTTCTTC
CSAITYVNYEQFF
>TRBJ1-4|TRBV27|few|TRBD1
TGTGCCAGCCGAAAACAGACAGGGATCCATAATGAAAAACTGTTTTTT
CASRKQTGIHNEKLFF
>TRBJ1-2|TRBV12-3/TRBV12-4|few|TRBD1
TGTGCCAGCAGCCCGAGGGCAGGGGGAATGTATGGCTACACCTTC
CASSPRAGGMYGYTF
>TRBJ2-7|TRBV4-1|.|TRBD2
TGCGCCAGTCCCGGGACTACACGCTCCTACGAGCAGTACTTC
CASPGTTRSYEQYF
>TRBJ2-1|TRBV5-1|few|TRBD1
TGCGCCAGCAGCTCGGACAGGGGAACGCAGTTCTTC
CASSSDRGTQFF
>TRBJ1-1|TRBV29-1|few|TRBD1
TGCAGCGTTGGGGGGGACAGGTTGAACACTGAAGCTTTCTTT
CSVGGDRLNTEAFF
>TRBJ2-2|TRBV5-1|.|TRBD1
TGCGCCAGCAGCTGGGGACAGGGGCTTCTCGCCGGGGAGCTGTTTTTT
CASSWGQGLLAGELFF
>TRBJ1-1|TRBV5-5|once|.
TGTGCCAGCAGCGCCCCGGCGAACACTGAAGCTTTCTTT
CASSAPANTEAFF
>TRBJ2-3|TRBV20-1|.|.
TGCAGTGCTAGAAGGTCTCGCGGCACAGATACGCAGTATTTT
CSARRSRGTDTQYF
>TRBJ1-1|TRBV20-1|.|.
TGCAGTGCTAGAGCCCCGGGAAGGGGAGATACTGAAGCTTTCTTT
CSARAPGRGDTEAFF
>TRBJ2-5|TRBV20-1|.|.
TGCAGTGCTAGTCACACCCGGCAAAGGGGAAAGACCCAGTACTTC
CSASHTRQRGKTQYF
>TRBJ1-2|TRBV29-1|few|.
TGCAGCGTCGATCGGAACCCCTCTAACTATGGCTACACCTTC
CSVDRNPSNYGYTF
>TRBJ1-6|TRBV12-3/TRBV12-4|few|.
TGTGCCAGCAGTCTTGATAACCTGCTTAATTCACCCCTCCACTTT
CASSLDNLLNSPLHF
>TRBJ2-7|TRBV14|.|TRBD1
TGTGCCAGCAGCAATTCCTACAGGGGCAGCTCCTACGAGCAGTACTTC
CASSNSYRGSSYEQYF
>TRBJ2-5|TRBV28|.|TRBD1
TGTGCCAGCAGTTTCGACAGGGTTCAAGAGACCCAGTACTTC
CASSFDRVQETQYF
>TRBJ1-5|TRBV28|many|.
TGTGCCAGCAGTTTCTCCAGGGGTGGTCAGCCCCAGCATTTT
CASSFSRGGQPQHF
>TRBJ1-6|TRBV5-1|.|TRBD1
TGCGCCAGCAGCTGGGGGGACAGGGAGTATAATTCACCCCTCCACTTT
CASSWGDREYNSPLHF
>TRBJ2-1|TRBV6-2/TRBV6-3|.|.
TGTGCCAGCTCGAAGGGACTTTACAATGAGCAGTTCTTC
CASSKGLYNEQFF
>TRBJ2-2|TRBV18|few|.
TGTGCCAGCTCACCCTGGGACACCACCGGGGAGCTGTTTTTT
CASSPWDTTGELFF
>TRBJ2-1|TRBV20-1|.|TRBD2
TGCAGTGCCGTTCGGGGGGGCAGCTCCTACAATGAGCAGTTCTTC
CSAVRGGSSYNEQFF
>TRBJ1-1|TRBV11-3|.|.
TGTGCCAGCAGCTACCCCACTCGGAACACTGAAGCTTTCTTT
CASSYPTRNTEAFF
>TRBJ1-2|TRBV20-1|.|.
TGCAGCCCTACACCGGGCCCGAATGGAGGGGGCTACACCTTC
CSPTPGPNGGGYTF
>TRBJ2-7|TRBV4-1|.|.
TGCGCCAGCAGCGGAGGGGGAGGGGCAGACTACGAGCAGTACTTC
CASSGGGGADYEQYF
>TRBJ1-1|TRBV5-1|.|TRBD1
TGCGCCAGCAGCTTGGCCAGGGGGCTTTCTGAAGCTTTCTTT
CASSLARGLSEAFF
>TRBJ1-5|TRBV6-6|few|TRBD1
TGTGCCAGCAGTCCCCGACAGGGCGGAGGGCAGCCCCAGCATTTT
CASSPRQGGGQPQHF
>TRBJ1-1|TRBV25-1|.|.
TGTGCCAGCAGTGAATATGAGGGAACTGAAGCTTTCTTT
CASSEYEGTEAFF
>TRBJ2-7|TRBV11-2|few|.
TGTGCCAGCAGCTTAGGCGGGACAGTGTCGCTCTACGAGCAGTACTTC
CASSLGGTVSLYEQYF
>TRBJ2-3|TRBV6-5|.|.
TGTGCCAGCAGTTATCGACAGGAGTCGAGCACAGATACGCAGTATTTT
CASSYRQESSTDTQYF
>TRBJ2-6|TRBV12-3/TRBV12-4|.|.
TGTACCAGCAGTCCTCAGGGGTACCCTTCCTCTGGGGCCAACGTCCTGACTTTC
CTSSPQGYPSSGANVLTF
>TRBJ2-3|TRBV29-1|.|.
TGCAGCGTTACCGGGATATTTGAACTTAAAGGCCGCACAGATACGCAGTATTTT
CSVTGIFELKGRTDTQYF
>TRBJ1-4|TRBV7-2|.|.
TGTGCCAGCAGCCCTCGGAACGAAAGTGAAAAACTGTTTTTT
CASSPRNESEKLFF
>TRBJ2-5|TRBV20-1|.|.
TGCAGTGCTAGCCCAAGCAGGGGCAGCCAAGAGACCCAGTACTTC
CSASPSRGSQETQYF